These 21 T cell receptor beta chains came from one sample sequenced in a study of T-cell reconstitution after alpha-beta-depleted transplantation in children (dated by TCRdb to about 2016). This sample's treatment or condition label indicates: allogeneic hematopoietic cell transplantation with graft depleted of TCRalphabeta T cells and CD19 B cells. Libraries came from PCR. Sequencing instrument: Illumina HiSeq 2500. Molecular barcoding was employed in the preparation of TCR libraries, with unique molecular identifiers being used to normalize TCRbeta repertoire quantification. The public sequencing data were trimmed at Q25 with fastp and processed into clonotypes with MiXCR by TCRdb, which kept only in-frame beta chains. Each CDR3 protein gets just one entry, which takes the most common genes and DNA from the rows behind it. The sample includes more than 85,000 distinct CDR3 sequences, with under 9% observed a single time. 16% of the sample rests with the top ten.

The sequences come from PBMCs, collected before TCRalphabeta/CD19-depleted stem cell transplant. These receptors were taken from a boy aged 2 to 10 with acute lymphoblastic leukemia, due to receive a stem cell transplant.

This chain joins TRBV7-2 and TRBJ2-7; the D call may be TRBD1 or TRBD2 (5 bases each). V was pared by 6 bases and J by 1 base, with 19 bases between. Germline CDR1 SGHTA, CDR2 FQGNSA. This CDR3 is built from 16 residues. The CDR3, as DNA: TGTGCCAGCAGGGGTGGAGTGGGGACGGGTTCCTACGAGCAGTACTTC. Translation: CASRGGVGTGSYEQYF.

V and J are TRBV3-1 and TRBJ2-7; D perhaps matches TRBD2 (6 bases). Trimming pared 4 bases from V and 3 bases from J, leaving 13 bases between. This CDR3 is built from 14 residues. Per germline, CDR1 LGHDT and CDR2 YNNKEL (reference sequence). The CDR3 bases are TGTGCCAGCAGCCTGGGACTCTTAAGCTACGAGCAGTACTTC. It codes for CASSLGLLSYEQYF.

This chain connects TRBV4-2 to TRBJ1-2; TRBD1 is a possible D gene (5 bases). Trimming took off 0 bases at V and 0 bases at J, with 14 bases between the two ends. Germline V gives CDR1 LGHNA, CDR2 YNFKEQ. The CDR3 spans 17 residues. CDR3 bases: TGTGCCAGCAGCCAAGATCTCGAGGGGCCGTCTAACTATGGCTACACCTTC. Amino acids: CASSQDLEGPSNYGYTF.

The CDR3 here is CASEDETAEQYF. In DNA form, the CDR3 reads TGTGCCAGCGAAGACGAGACGGCCGAGCAGTACTTC. V gene TRBV6-1 combines with J gene TRBJ2-7, with D hard to call. CDR3 length: 12 amino acids. Trimming pared 8 bases from V and 6 bases from J, leaving 14 bases between. From germline, CDR1 is MNHNS and CDR2 SASEGT.

There are many counts of this clonotype. The genes are TRBV25-1 and TRBJ2-1, with 11 bases that match TRBD2. The CDR3 consists of 17 residues. Trimming cost V 2 bases and J 0 bases; bases outside gene matches: 3. Germline V CDR1 and CDR2: MGHDK, SYGVNS. CDR3 nucleotides: TGTGCCAGCAGTGAAAGACTAGCGGGGCTCTCCTACAATGAGCAGTTCTTC. It yields the protein CASSERLAGLSYNEQFF.

This clonotype was counted only a few times. The rearrangement joins TRBV20-1 to TRBJ2-7; the D gene is possibly TRBD2 (6 bases). This CDR3 is 13 amino acids long. V gave up 1 base and J gave up 4 bases, with 11 bases separating them. From germline, CDR1 is DFQATT and CDR2 SNEGSKA (reference sequence). CDR3 bases: TGCAGTGCTAGAGCTTCGGGGGAGTACGAGCAGTACTTC. As protein: CSARASGEYEQYF.

This clonotype was observed at least ten times. The V call is TRBV5-1, the J call TRBJ2-7, with D unclear. The CDR3 length is 12 residues. Trimming left V 3 bases short and J 0 bases short, with 4 bases between. Germline loops: CDR1 SGHRS, CDR2 YFSETQ. The CDR3 here is CASSSTSYEQYF. Here the CDR3 DNA reads TGCGCCAGCAGCTCCACCTCCTACGAGCAGTACTTC.

This clonotype was seen repeatedly, ten times or more. This chain uses TRBV10-2 with TRBJ2-3, with 10 bases fitting TRBD2. The CDR3 is made up of 13 amino acids. From germline, CDR1 is WSHSY and CDR2 SAAADI. Unmatched junction bases numbered 4, after V lost 3 bases and J lost 10 bases. In DNA, the CDR3 is TGCGCCAGCAGTGAAGCGGGGGGGCCGGCGCAGTATTTT. The encoded protein is CASSEAGGPAQYF.

This clonotype was seen at least ten times. The CDR3 coding sequence is TGTGCCAGCAGCTTACTAGCGGGGGGCGTCCCAGGGACCCAGTACTTC. It translates to CASSLLAGGVPGTQYF. This rearrangement joins TRBV11-2 to TRBJ2-5; the match to TRBD2 covers 11 bases. Germline trimming cut 2 bases from V and 7 bases from J; bases unmatched to any gene: 9. CDR3 length: 16 amino acids. Germline assignment: CDR1 SGHAT and CDR2 FQNNGV.

For the CDR3, the DNA is TGTGCCAGCAGCTTAGTGGGTCGGCAGCCCCAGCATTTT. It specifies CASSLVGRQPQHF. This chain joins TRBV7-8 and TRBJ1-5, with D hard to call. CDR3 length: 13 amino acids. Trimming left V 1 base short and J 7 bases short, with 8 bases between. CDR1 and CDR2 from the germline V gene are SGHVS and FQNEAQ.

This clonotype was recorded many times. This rearrangement joins TRBV6-5 to TRBJ1-1, with TRBD1 matching 8 bases. The V segment lost 4 bases and the J segment 0 bases; nucleotides outside the gene matches: 10. This CDR3 spans 17 amino acids. Germline V gene lookup returns CDR1 MNHEY and CDR2 SVGAGI. DNA of the CDR3: TGTGCCAGCAGTTCGAGTCAGGGGGCATGGGTGAACACTGAAGCTTTCTTT. It yields the protein CASSSSQGAWVNTEAFF.

This clonotype has ten or more counts. The V call is TRBV28, the J call TRBJ2-7; 7 bases align to TRBD1. The CDR3 is made up of 13 amino acids. Losses at the gene ends were 6 bases for V and 2 bases for J; bases not matched to a gene: 4. Per the germline V gene, CDR1 is MDHEN and CDR2 is SYDVKM. CDR3 in DNA: TGTGCCAGCAGACCCGGACAGGCCTACGAGCAGTACTTC. The encoded protein is CASRPGQAYEQYF.

This clonotype has ten or more counts. The chain employs TRBV7-2 and TRBJ2-1; 11 bases align to TRBD2. The V segment lost 5 bases and the J segment 8 bases; nucleotides outside the gene matches: 8. The germline V gene has CDR1 SGHTA and CDR2 FQGNSA. The CDR3 is 15 residues long. CDR3 loop: CASSPVAGGQDEQFF. The CDR3 coding sequence is TGTGCCAGCAGCCCGGTAGCGGGGGGGCAAGATGAGCAGTTCTTC.

This clonotype was observed at least ten times. The chain is built from TRBV20-1 and TRBJ2-7, with D possibly being TRBD1 (6 bases). V was pared by 1 base and J by 5 bases, with 15 bases between. Germline loops: CDR1 DFQATT, CDR2 SNEGSKA (reference sequence). The CDR3 covers 14 residues. The CDR3 DNA reads as TGCAGTGCTAGAGCCTACAGGGCGTCCCACGAGCAGTACTTC. It yields the protein CSARAYRASHEQYF.

This clonotype was picked up many times. The chain carries TRBV13 and TRBJ1-4, with D hard to call. Germline loops: CDR1 PRHDT, CDR2 FYEKMQ (reference sequence). The CDR3 length is 13 residues. Trimming removed 1 base at V and 7 bases at J, with 7 bases between. In DNA form, the CDR3 reads TGTGCCAGCAGCTTAGAAGGGATTGAAAAACTGTTTTTT. This encodes CASSLEGIEKLFF.

A word on this clonotype: A much larger clone sits a single nucleotide away, making a read error possible. V and J are TRBV2 and TRBJ2-2; D perhaps matches TRBD1 (6 bases). Germline CDR1 and CDR2: SNHLY and FYNNEI. CDR3 length equals 15 residues. Here the CDR3 DNA reads TGTGCCAGCAGCCGCATACCGACAGGAGCCGGGGAGCCGTTTTTT. Its protein is CASSRIPTGAGEPFF. Supplemented by reference TRBV2 and TRBJ2-2, the full variable domain reads EPEVTQTPSHQVTQMGQEVILRCVPISNHLYFYWYRQILGQKVEFLVSFYNNEISEKSEIFDDQFSVERPDGSNFTLKIRSTKLEDSAMYFCASSRIPTGAGEPFFGEGSRLTVL.

This clonotype was picked up a small number of times. The germline gene is not matched at one end of the junction; a read error may be the cause. The V gene is TRBV9, the J gene TRBJ2-2; 8 positions agree with TRBD1. The germline V gene has CDR1 SGDLS and CDR2 YYNGEE. This CDR3 contains 14 residues. The CDR3: CASRVDRGTGELFF. CDR3 nucleotides: TGTGCCAGCAGGGTAGACAGGGGCACCGGGGAGCTGTTTTTT. The variable domain in full, completed from reference TRBV9 and TRBJ2-2, reads DSGVTQTPKHLITATGQRVTLRCSPRSGDLSVYWYQQSLDQGLQFLIQYYNGEERAKGNILERFSAQQFPDLHSELNLSSLELGDSALYFCASRVDRGTGELFFGEGSRLTVL.

This clonotype was seen a handful of times. The chain combines TRBV4-2 with TRBJ1-2; the match to TRBD1 covers 7 bases. CDR1 LGHNA and CDR2 YNFKEQ come from the germline V gene. The CDR3 runs 15 residues. The ends lost 0 bases at V and 9 bases at J; junction bases unmatched: 10. The DNA of the CDR3 is TGTGCCAGCAGCCAAGATCTAGGGACAGCAGATCGCTACACCTTC. Residues: CASSQDLGTADRYTF.

This clonotype was observed many times. The V gene is TRBV14, the J gene TRBJ2-1, with a tentative D call TRBD2 (6 bases). V lost 1 base and J 6 bases, leaving 13 bases between the germline ends. This CDR3 has 15 amino acids. Germline lookup yields CDR1 SGHDN and CDR2 FVKESK. CDR3 amino acids: CASSQVGRGANEQFF. As DNA, the CDR3 is TGTGCCAGCAGCCAAGTTGGGCGGGGCGCCAATGAGCAGTTCTTC.

As for this clonotype: A much more abundant neighbour one base away suggests this may be a read error. This chain connects TRBV5-5 to TRBJ2-5, with 8 bases lining up with TRBD2. This CDR3 spans 15 amino acids. The V and J ends lost 2 bases and 5 bases, in that order; junction bases with no gene match: 8. Germline lookup yields CDR1 SGHKS and CDR2 YYEKEE (reference sequence). The CDR3 loop is CASSLWAGGRETQYF. The CDR3 region has the DNA TGTGCCAGCAGCTTATGGGCGGGGGGCCGGGAGACCCAGTACTTC.

The table lists this clonotype with a few counts. The chain employs TRBV15 and TRBJ2-5; 9 bases match TRBD2. The CDR3 contains 17 residues. Germline CDR1 LNHNV, CDR2 YYDKDF (reference sequence). The V segment lost 3 bases and the J segment 0 bases; nucleotides outside the gene matches: 8. The CDR3 region is CATSSSGGPLYQETQYF. The CDR3 nucleotides read TGTGCCACCAGCAGTAGCGGGGGCCCCCTGTACCAAGAGACCCAGTACTTC.